This is a list of T cell receptor beta chains from one sample in a study of blood T cell repertoires in COVID-19. Profiled with immunoSEQ multiplex PCR; TCRdb holds only in-frame clones, not every one. The table shows 60,000 or so clones, with approximately 84% occurring only once. What was sequenced was peripheral blood. The origin of the receptors is a man aged 55 to 69 with acute or convalescent COVID-19. Both conserved end residues are part of each CDR3. A D gene is named only where the DNA matches it firmly.

>TRBJ1-5|TRBV6-5|TRBD1
TGTGCCAGCCGGGAGGACAGGGGTCAGCCCCAGCATTTT
CASREDRGQPQHF
>TRBJ1-3|TRBV7-2|NA
TGTGCCAGCAGCCGGGGGGGTCCTGGAAACACCATATATTTT
CASSRGGPGNTIYF
>TRBJ1-1|TRBV7-9|TRBD1
TGTGCCAGCAGCCCTCGGACAGGGGAGACTGAAGCTTTCTTT
CASSPRTGETEAFF
>TRBJ1-5|TRBV10-3|NA
TGTGCCATCAGTCAGACAGGAGATAGCAATCAGCCCCAGCATTTT
CAISQTGDSNQPQHF
>TRBJ2-1|TRBV5-8|TRBD2
TGTGCCAGCAGCTTGGGGTTAATGGCGGGGGTTCGGGTCAATGAGCAGTTCTTC
CASSLGLMAGVRVNEQFF
>TRBJ2-1|TRBV30|NA
TGTGCCTGGAGTTTGTACGGCAATGAGCAGTTCTTC
CAWSLYGNEQFF
>TRBJ1-2|TRBV5-1|NA
TGCGCCAGCAGCTTGGGGCGGGGAGAGAACTATGGCTACACCTTC
CASSLGRGENYGYTF
>TRBJ2-3|TRBV2|NA
TGTGCCAGCACCGAGGGCTACCTAACAGATACGCAGTATTTT
CASTEGYLTDTQYF
>TRBJ2-5|TRBV7-2|TRBD1
TGTGCCAGCAGCCCAAGGACAGGACCTGAGAAGACCCAGTACTTC
CASSPRTGPEKTQYF
>TRBJ1-5|TRBV30|NA
TGTGCCTGGAGTCTCGAGGGCAATCAGCCCCAGCATTTT
CAWSLEGNQPQHF
>TRBJ2-7|TRBV5-1|NA
TGCGCCAGCAGCCCTAAACAGGGTTACGAGCAGTACTTC
CASSPKQGYEQYF
>TRBJ1-1|TRBV18|NA
TGTGCCAGCTCAACCGGACAGCACACTGAAGCTTTCTTT
CASSTGQHTEAFF
>TRBJ1-3|TRBV18|NA
TGTGCCAGCTCTAGAGGGCTCTCTGGAAACACCATATATTTT
CASSRGLSGNTIYF
>TRBJ2-5|TRBV21-1|NA
TGTGCCAGCCGCGTGAGAGATGAGACCCAGTACTTC
CASRVRDETQYF
>TRBJ1-5|TRBV10-3|NA
TGTGCCATCAGTGAGGGGGCCGGGCAGCCCCAGCATTTT
CAISEGAGQPQHF
>TRBJ1-2|TRBV7-8|TRBD1
TGTGCCAGCAGCTCCGGGACAGGGGGCGCTAACTATGGCTACACCTTC
CASSSGTGGANYGYTF
>TRBJ2-5|TRBV7-2|NA
TGTGCCAGCAGCTTCCGGGTAACGGCAGAGACCCAGTACTTC
CASSFRVTAETQYF
>TRBJ1-1|TRBV20-1|TRBD1
TGCAGTGTTACCTCAGGGGGGAGCGCTTTCTTT
CSVTSGGSAFF
>TRBJ1-1|TRBV6-6|TRBD1
TGTGCCAGCAGTGCCCCCGGACAGGGAAACACTGAAGCTTTCTTT
CASSAPGQGNTEAFF
>TRBJ1-3|TRBV5-6|NA
TGTGCCAGCAGCTTTTCGACAGTCTCTGGAAACACCATATATTTT
CASSFSTVSGNTIYF
>TRBJ1-5|TRBV5-6|NA
TGTGCCAGCAGCTTGGGCGGGGGTGCCAATCAGCCCCAGCATTTT
CASSLGGGANQPQHF
>TRBJ2-1|TRBV7-3|TRBD2
TGTGCCAGCAGCTCCGGACTAGCTGGGTTGGATGAGCAGTTCTTC
CASSSGLAGLDEQFF
>TRBJ2-2|TRBV6-1|NA
TGTGCCAGCAGTGAGTCAACGAACACCGGGGAGCTGTTTTTT
CASSESTNTGELFF
>TRBJ2-1|TRBV7-2|TRBD2
TGTGCCAGCAGCTTAGGGTTGCGAGCGGGGGACGAGCAGTTCTTC
CASSLGLRAGDEQFF